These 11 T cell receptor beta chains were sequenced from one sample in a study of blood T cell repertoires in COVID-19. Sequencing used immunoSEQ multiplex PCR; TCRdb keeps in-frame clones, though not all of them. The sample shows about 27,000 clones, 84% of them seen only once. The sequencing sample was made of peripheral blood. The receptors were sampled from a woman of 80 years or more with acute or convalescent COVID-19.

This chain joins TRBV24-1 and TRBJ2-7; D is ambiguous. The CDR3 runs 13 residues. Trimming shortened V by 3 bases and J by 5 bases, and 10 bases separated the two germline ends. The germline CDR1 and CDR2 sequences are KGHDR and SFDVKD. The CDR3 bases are TGTGCCACCAGTGATCCTAACCTGGACGAGCAGTACTTC. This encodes CATSDPNLDEQYF.

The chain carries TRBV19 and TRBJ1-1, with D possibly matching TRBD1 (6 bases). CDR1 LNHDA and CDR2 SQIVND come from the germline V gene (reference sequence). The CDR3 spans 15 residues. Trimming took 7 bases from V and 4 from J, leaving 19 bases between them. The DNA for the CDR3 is TGTGCCAGTAAAATAGGGGGGGGACTGAGCACTGAAGCTTTCTTT. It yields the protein CASKIGGGLSTEAFF.

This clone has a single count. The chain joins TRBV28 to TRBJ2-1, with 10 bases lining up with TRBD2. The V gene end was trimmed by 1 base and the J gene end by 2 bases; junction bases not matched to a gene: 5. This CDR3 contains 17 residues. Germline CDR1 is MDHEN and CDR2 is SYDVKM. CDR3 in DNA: TGTGCCAGCAGTTTATACCCTAGCGGGAGCCCCTACAATGAGCAGTTCTTC. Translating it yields CASSLYPSGSPYNEQFF. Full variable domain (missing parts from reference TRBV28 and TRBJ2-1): DVKVTQSSRYLVKRTGEKVFLECVQDMDHENMFWYRQDPGLGLRLIYFSYDVKMKEKGDIPEGYSVSREKKERFSLILESASTNQTSMYLCASSLYPSGSPYNEQFFGPGTRLTVL.

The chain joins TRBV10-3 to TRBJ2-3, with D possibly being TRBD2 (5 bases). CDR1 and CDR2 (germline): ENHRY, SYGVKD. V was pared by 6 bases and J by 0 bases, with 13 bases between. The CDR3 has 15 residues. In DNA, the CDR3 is TGTGCCATCAGGATAGCGTTTTCTAGCACAGATACGCAGTATTTT. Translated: CAIRIAFSSTDTQYF.

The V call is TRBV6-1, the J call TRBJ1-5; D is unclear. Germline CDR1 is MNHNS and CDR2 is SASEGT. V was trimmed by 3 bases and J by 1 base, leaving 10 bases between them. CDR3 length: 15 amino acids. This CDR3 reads CASSEGSSSNQPQHF. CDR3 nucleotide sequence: TGTGCCAGCAGTGAGGGCAGTTCCAGCAATCAGCCCCAGCATTTT.

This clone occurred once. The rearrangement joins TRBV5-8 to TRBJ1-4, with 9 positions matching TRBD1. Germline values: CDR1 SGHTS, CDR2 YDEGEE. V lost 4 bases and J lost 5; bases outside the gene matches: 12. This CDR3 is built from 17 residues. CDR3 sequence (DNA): TGTGCCAGCAGCCAGGGGACAGGGTCGGTTGGAAATGAAAAACTGTTTTTT. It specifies CASSQGTGSVGNEKLFF.

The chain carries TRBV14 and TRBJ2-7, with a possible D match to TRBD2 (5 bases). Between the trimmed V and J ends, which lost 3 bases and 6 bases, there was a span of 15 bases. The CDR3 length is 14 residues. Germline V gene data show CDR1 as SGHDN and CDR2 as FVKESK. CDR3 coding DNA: TGTGCCAGCAGCCAGTACCGGGCGGCGGGCGAGCAGTACTTC. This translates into CASSQYRAAGEQYF.

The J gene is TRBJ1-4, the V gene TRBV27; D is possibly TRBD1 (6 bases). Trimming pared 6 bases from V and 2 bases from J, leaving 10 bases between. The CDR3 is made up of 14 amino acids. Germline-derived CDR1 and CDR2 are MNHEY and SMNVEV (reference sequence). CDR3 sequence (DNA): TGTGCCAGCAGGAGGACAGCGACTAATGAAAAACTGTTTTTT. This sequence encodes CASRRTATNEKLFF.

CDR3 loop: CASSLDPGKGGELFF. In DNA, the CDR3 is TGTGCCAGCAGCTTAGACCCAGGGAAAGGCGGGGAGCTGTTTTTT. The V call is TRBV11-2, the J call TRBJ2-2; D might be TRBD1 (5 bases). The V gene lost 0 bases and the J gene lost 7 bases, with 12 bases spanning the gap. There are 15 residues in the CDR3. CDR1 is SGHAT and CDR2 is FQNNGV in the germline V gene.

The CDR3 region has the DNA TGTGCCAGTCAAGGGGCGCATGGCTACACCTTC. Translating it yields CASQGAHGYTF. The rearrangement links TRBV19 to TRBJ1-2; tentatively, D is TRBD1 (5 bases). The CDR3 is 11 amino acids. The V gene lost 8 bases and the J gene lost 6 bases, with 10 bases spanning the gap. Germline CDR1 is LNHDA and CDR2 is SQIVND (reference sequence).

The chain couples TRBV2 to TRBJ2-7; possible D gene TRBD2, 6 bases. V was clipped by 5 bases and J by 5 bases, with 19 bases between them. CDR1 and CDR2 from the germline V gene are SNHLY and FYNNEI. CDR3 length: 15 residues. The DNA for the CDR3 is TGTGCCAGCAGTAAATACCGGGACGGGGGAAACGAGCAGTACTTC. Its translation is CASSKYRDGGNEQYF.